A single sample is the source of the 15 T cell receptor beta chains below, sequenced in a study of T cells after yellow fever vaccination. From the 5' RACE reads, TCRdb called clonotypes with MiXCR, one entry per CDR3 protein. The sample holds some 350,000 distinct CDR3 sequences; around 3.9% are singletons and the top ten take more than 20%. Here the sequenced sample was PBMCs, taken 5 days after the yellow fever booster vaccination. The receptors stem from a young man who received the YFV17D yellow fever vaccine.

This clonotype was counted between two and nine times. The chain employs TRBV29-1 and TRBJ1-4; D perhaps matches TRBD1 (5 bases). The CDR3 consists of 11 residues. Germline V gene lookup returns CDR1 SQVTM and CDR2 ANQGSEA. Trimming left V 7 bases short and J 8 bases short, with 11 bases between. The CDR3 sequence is CSAGQGEKLFF. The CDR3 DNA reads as TGCAGCGCTGGGCAGGGAGAAAAACTGTTTTTT.

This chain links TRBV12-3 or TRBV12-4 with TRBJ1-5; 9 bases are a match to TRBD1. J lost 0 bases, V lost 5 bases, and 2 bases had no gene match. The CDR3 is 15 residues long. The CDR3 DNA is TGTGCCAGCAGTCGACAGGGGGTTAGCAATCAGCCCCAGCATTTT. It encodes CASSRQGVSNQPQHF.

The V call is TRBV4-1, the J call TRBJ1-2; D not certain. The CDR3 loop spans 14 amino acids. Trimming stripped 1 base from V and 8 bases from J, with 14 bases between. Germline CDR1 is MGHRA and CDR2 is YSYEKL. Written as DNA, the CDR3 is TGCGCCAGCAGCCAAGGAAGAGGGAAGAGCGGCTACACCTTC. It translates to CASSQGRGKSGYTF.

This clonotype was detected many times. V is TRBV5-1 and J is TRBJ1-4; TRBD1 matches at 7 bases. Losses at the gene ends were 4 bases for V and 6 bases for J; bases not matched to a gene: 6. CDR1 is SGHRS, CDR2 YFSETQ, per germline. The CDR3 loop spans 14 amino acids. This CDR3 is CASSRQGEDEKLFF. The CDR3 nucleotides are TGCGCCAGCAGCCGACAGGGAGAGGATGAAAAACTGTTTTTT.

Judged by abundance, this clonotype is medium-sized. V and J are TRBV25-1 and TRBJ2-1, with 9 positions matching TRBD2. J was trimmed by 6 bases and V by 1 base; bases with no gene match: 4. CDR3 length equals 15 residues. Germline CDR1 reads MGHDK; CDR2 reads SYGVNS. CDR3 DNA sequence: TGTGCCAGCAGTGAATTAGCGGGGGAGGTCAATGAGCAGTTCTTC. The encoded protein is CASSELAGEVNEQFF.

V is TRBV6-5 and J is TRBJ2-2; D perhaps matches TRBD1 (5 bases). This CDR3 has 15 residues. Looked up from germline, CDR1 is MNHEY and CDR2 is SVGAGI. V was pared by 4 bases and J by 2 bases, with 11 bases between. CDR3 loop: CASSLSQGNTGELFF. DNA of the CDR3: TGTGCCAGCAGTTTGTCCCAGGGAAACACCGGGGAGCTGTTTTTT.

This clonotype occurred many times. The CDR3 DNA reads TGCGCCAGCAGCTTGGGGGACAGAACCTACGAGCAGTACTTC. Residues: CASSLGDRTYEQYF. The chain joins TRBV5-1 to TRBJ2-7, with TRBD1 identical over 7 bases. Trimming cost V 0 bases and J 2 bases; bases outside gene matches: 2. In germline, CDR1 is SGHRS, CDR2 YFSETQ. CDR3 length: 14 amino acids.

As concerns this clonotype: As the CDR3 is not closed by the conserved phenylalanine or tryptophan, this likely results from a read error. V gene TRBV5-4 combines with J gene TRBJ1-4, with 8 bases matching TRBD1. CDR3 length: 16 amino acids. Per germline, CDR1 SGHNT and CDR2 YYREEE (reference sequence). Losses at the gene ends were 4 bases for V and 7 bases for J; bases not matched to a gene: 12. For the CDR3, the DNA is TGTGCCAGCAGCACATTACAGGGGGAAGAGGGTGAAAAACTGTTTTCT. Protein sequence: CASSTLQGEEGEKLFS.

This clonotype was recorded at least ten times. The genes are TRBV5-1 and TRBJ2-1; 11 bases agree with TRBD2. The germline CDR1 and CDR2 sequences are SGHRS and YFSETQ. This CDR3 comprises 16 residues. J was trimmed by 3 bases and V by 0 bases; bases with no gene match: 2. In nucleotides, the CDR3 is TGCGCCAGCAGCTTGGCCGGGACTAGCGGCTACAATGAGCAGTTCTTC. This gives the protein CASSLAGTSGYNEQFF.

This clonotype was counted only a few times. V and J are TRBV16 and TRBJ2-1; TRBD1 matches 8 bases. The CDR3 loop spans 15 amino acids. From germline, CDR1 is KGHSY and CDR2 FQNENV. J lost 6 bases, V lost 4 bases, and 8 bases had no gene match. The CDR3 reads CASSRFKTGGNEQFF. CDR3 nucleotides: TGTGCCAGCAGCCGCTTCAAAACAGGGGGCAATGAGCAGTTCTTC.

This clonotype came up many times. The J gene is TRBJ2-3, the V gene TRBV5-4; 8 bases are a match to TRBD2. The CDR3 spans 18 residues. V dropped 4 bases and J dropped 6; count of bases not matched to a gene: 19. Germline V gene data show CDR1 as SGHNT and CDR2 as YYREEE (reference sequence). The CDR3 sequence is CASSRGGSGGIMGDTQYF. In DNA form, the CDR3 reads TGTGCCAGCAGCCGGGGCGGGAGCGGGGGAATAATGGGGGATACGCAGTATTTT.

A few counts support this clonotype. CDR3 region: CAGEVLNTEAFF. The CDR3 DNA sequence: TGTGCGGGCGAGGTATTGAACACTGAAGCTTTCTTT. This rearrangement joins TRBV5-8 to TRBJ1-1; no firm D call. Germline assignment: CDR1 SGHTS and CDR2 YDEGEE. This CDR3 comprises 12 residues. Full variable domain (remainder filled in from reference TRBV5-8 and TRBJ1-1): EAGVTQSPTHLIKTRGQQATLRCSPISGHTSVYWYQQALGLGLQFLLWYDEGEERNRGNFPPRFSGRQFPNYSSELNVNALELEDSALYLCAGEVLNTEAFFGQGTRLTVV.

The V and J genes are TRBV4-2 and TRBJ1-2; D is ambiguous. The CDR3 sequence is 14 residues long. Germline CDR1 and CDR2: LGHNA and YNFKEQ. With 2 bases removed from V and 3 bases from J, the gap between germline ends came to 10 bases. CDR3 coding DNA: TGTGCCAGCAGCCAAACCAGCCGGGACTATGGCTACACCTTC. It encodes CASSQTSRDYGYTF.

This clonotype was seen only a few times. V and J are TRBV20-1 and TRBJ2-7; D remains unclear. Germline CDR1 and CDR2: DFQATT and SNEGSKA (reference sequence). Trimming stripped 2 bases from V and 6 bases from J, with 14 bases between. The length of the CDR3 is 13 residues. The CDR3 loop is CSARRSGLGEQYF. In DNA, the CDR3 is TGCAGTGCTAGAAGGTCGGGCCTGGGCGAGCAGTACTTC.

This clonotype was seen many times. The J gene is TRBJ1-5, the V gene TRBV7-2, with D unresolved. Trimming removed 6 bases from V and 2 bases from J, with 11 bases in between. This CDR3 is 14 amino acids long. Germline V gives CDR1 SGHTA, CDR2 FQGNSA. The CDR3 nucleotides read TGTGCCAGCAGTAACACCCGCGGCAATCAGCCCCAGCATTTT. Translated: CASSNTRGNQPQHF. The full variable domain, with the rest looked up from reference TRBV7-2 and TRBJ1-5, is GAGVSQSPSNKVTEKGKDVELRCDPISGHTALYWYRQSLGQGLEFLIYFQGNSAPDKSGLPSDRFSAERTGGSVSTLTIQRTQQEDSAVYLCASSNTRGNQPQHFGDGTRLSIL.